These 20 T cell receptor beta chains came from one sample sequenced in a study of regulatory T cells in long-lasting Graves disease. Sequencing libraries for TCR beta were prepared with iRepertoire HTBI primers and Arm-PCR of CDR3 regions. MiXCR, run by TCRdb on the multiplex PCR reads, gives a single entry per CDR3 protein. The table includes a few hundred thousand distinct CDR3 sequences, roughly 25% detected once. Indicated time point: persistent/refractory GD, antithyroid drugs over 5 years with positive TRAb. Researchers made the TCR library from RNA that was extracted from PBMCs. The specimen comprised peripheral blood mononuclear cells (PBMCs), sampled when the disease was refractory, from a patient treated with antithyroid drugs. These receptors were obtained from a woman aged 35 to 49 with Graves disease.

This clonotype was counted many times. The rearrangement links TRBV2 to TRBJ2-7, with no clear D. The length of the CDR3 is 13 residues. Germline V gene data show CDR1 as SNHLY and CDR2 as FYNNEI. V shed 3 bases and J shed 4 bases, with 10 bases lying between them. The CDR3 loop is CASSDTMGYEQYF. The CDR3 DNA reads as TGTGCCAGCAGTGACACGATGGGTTACGAGCAGTACTTC. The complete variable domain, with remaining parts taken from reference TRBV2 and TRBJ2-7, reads EPEVTQTPSHQVTQMGQEVILRCVPISNHLYFYWYRQILGQKVEFLVSFYNNEISEKSEIFDDQFSVERPDGSNFTLKIRSTKLEDSAMYFCASSDTMGYEQYFGPGTRLTVT.

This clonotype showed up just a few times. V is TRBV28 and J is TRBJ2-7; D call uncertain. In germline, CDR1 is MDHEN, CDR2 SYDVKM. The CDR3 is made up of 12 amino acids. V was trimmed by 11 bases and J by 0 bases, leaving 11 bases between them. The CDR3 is CAGTGPSYEQYF. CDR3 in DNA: TGTGCCGGCACTGGGCCCTCCTACGAGCAGTACTTC.

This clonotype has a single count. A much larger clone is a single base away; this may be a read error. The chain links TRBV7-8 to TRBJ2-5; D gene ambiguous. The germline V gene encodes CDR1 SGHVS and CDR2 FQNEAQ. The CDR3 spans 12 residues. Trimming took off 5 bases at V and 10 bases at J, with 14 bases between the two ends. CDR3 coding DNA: TGTGCCAGCAGCCCCCGACTCTTTATCCAGTACTTC. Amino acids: CASSPRLFIQYF.

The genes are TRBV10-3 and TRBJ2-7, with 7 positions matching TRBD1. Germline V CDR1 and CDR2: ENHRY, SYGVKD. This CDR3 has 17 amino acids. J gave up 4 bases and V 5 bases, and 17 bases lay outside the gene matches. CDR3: CAISKSSDRVGAYEQYF. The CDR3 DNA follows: TGTGCCATCAGTAAATCCTCTGACAGGGTCGGCGCATACGAGCAGTACTTC.

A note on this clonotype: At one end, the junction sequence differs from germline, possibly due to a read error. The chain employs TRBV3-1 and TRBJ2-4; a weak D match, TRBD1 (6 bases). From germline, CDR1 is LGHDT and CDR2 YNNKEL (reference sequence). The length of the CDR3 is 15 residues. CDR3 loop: CAGSHQLSQGFIQYF. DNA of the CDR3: TGTGCCGGCAGCCATCAATTGTCGCAGGGGTTCATTCAGTACTTC.

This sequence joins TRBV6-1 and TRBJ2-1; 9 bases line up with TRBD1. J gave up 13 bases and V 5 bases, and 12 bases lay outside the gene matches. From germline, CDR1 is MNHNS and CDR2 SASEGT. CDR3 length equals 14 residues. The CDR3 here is CASSPRDRVGNQFF. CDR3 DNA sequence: TGTGCCAGCAGTCCCCGGGACAGGGTGGGGAATCAGTTCTTC.

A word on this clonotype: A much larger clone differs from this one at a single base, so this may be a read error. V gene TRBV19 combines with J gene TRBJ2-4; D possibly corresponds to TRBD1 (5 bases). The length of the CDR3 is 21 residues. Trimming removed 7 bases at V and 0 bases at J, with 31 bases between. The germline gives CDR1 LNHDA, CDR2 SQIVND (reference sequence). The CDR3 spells CASNSLTGARATHRAKNIQYF. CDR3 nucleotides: TGTGCCAGTAATTCCCTTACAGGCGCGAGAGCGACGCACAGAGCCAAAAACATTCAGTACTTC.

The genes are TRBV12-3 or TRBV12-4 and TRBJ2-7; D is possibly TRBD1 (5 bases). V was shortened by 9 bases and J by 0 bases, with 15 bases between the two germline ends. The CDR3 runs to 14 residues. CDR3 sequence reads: CASNKGVSSYEQYF. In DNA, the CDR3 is TGTGCCAGTAATAAAGGGGTAAGCTCCTACGAGCAGTACTTC.

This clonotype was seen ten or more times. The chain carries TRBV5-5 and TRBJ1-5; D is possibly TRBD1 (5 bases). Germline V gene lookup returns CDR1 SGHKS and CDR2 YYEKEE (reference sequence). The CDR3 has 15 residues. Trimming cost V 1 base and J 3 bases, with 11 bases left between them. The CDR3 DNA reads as TGTGCCAGCAGCTTGACAGGATACATCAATCAGCCCCAGCATTTT. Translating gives CASSLTGYINQPQHF. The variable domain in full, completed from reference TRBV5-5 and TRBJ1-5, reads DAGVTQSPTHLIKTRGQQVTLRCSPISGHKSVSWYQQVLGQGPQFIFQYYEKEERGRGNFPDRFSARQFPNYSSELNVNALLLGDSALYLCASSLTGYINQPQHFGDGTRLSIL.

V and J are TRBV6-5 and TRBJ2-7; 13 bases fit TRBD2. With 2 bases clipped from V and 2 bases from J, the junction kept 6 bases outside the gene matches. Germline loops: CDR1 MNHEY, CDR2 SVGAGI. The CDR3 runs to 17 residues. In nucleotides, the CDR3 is TGTGCCAGCAGTTACGCTGGACTAGCGGGGGCAACCTACGAGCAGTACTTC. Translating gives CASSYAGLAGATYEQYF.

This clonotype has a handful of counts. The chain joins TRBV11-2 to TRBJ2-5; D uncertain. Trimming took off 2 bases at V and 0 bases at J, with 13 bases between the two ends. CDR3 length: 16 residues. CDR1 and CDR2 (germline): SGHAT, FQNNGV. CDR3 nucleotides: TGTGCCAGCAGCTTAAAGATACTTATTCACCAAGAGACCCAGTACTTC. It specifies CASSLKILIHQETQYF.

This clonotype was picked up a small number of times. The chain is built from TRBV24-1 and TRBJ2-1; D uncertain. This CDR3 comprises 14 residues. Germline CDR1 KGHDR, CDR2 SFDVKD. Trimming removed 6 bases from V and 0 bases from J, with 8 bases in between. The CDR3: CATSRANSYNEQFF. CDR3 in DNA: TGTGCCACCAGTCGGGCTAACTCCTACAATGAGCAGTTCTTC.

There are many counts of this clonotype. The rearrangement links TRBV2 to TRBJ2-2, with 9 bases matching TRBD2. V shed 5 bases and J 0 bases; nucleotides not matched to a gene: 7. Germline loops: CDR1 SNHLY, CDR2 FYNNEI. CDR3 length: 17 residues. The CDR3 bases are TGTGCCAGCAGTTCCGGGACTAGCAGCACGAACACCGGGGAGCTGTTTTTT. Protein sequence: CASSSGTSSTNTGELFF.

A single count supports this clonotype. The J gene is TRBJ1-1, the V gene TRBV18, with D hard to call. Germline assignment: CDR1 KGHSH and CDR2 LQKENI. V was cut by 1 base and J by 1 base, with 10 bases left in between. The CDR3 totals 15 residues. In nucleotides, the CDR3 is TGTGCCAGCTCACCACGGATGGCAGAGAACACTGAAGCTTTCTTT. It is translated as CASSPRMAENTEAFF.

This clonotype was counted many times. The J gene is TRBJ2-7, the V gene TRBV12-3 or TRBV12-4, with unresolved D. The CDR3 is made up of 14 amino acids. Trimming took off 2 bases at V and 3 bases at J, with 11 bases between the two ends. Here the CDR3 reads CASSLKMGRYEQYF. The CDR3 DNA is TGTGCCAGCAGTTTAAAGATGGGTCGCTACGAGCAGTACTTC.

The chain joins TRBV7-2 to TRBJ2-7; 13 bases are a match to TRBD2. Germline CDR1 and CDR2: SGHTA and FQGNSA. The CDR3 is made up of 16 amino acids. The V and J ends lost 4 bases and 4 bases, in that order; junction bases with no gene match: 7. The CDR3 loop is CASSSGTSGIGYEQYF. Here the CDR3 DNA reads TGTGCCAGCAGCTCGGGGACTAGCGGGATAGGGTACGAGCAGTACTTC.

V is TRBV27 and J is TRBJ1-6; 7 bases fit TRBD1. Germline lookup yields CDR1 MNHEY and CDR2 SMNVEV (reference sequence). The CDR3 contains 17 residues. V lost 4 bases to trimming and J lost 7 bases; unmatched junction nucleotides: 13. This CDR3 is CASSSWVDRAKNSPLHF. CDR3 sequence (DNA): TGTGCCAGCAGTTCCTGGGTCGACAGGGCCAAAAATTCACCCCTCCACTTT.

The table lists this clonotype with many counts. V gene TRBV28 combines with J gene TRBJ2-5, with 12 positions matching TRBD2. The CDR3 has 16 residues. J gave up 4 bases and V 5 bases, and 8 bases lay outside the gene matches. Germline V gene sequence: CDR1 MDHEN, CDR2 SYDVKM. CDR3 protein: CASSRWTSGTRETQYF. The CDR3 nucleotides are TGTGCCAGCAGTCGTTGGACTAGCGGGACGAGAGAGACCCAGTACTTC.

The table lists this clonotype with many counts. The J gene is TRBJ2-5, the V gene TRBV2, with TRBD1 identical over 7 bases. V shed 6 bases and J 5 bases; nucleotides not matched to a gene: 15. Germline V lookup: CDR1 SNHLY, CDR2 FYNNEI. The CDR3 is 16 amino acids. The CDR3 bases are TGTGCCAGCAGCCCCTTGACTGGGCACAGGGGCGAGACCCAGTACTTC. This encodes CASSPLTGHRGETQYF.

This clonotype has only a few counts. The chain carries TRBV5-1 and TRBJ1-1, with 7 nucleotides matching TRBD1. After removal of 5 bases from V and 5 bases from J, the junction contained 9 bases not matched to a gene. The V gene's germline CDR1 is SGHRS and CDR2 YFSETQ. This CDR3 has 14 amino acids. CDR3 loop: CASRPWAGGTEAFF. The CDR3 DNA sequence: TGCGCCAGCAGGCCCTGGGCAGGGGGGACTGAAGCTTTCTTT.